The 5 T cell receptor beta chains listed next were all sequenced from one sample in a study of T cells in Graves' hyperthyroidism and ophthalmopathy. Amplification of TCR beta CDR3 regions used RNA as the template. Researchers ran a first-round RT-PCR on the TCR CDR3 using the HTBI primer set. TCRdb ran MiXCR on the multiplex PCR reads and lists one entry per CDR3 protein. The data hold over 500,000 distinct CDR3 sequences, with about 15% observed a single time. Material for sequencing was blood. The receptor source for this set is a young woman with Graves' ophthalmopathy.

The rearrangement joins TRBV9 to TRBJ2-5; 7 bases match TRBD1. The CDR3 is 15 amino acids. J was trimmed by 8 bases and V by 0 bases; bases with no gene match: 10. From germline, CDR1 is SGDLS and CDR2 YYNGEE. CDR3 coding DNA: TGTGCCAGCAGCGTAGGATCTGACAGGGTAGATACCCAGTACTTC. Its protein product is CASSVGSDRVDTQYF.

The chain joins TRBV29-1 to TRBJ1-1; tentative D call: TRBD1 (5 bases). Trimming took off 4 bases at V and 6 bases at J, with 15 bases between the two ends. Per germline, CDR1 SQVTM and CDR2 ANQGSEA. This CDR3 region has 13 residues. CDR3 sequence reads: CSVAIQGYAEAFF. The CDR3, as DNA: TGCAGCGTTGCAATTCAGGGTTACGCTGAAGCTTTCTTT.

This clonotype was recorded many times. The chain recombines TRBV6-6 with TRBJ1-5; D gene unclear. Trimming left V 2 bases short and J 3 bases short, with 5 bases between. From germline, CDR1 is MNHNY and CDR2 SVGAGI (reference sequence). The CDR3 covers 13 residues. CDR3 protein: CASSYRINQPQHF. In DNA form, the CDR3 reads TGTGCCAGCAGTTACAGGATCAATCAGCCCCAGCATTTT.

This chain uses TRBV7-2 with TRBJ1-2; 8 positions match TRBD1. V was clipped by 4 bases and J by 6 bases; unmatched bases: 7. Per germline, CDR1 SGHTA and CDR2 FQGNSA. The CDR3 is 14 amino acids. The CDR3 protein is CASSSWTGTNGYTF. The CDR3 DNA reads TGTGCCAGCAGCTCTTGGACAGGGACGAATGGCTACACCTTC.

This clonotype was observed at least ten times. The CDR3 DNA follows: TGTGCCAGCAGTTTCGAGCCGTGGGGGCGAGGCTACACCTTC. Translated, it gives CASSFEPWGRGYTF. The chain couples TRBV28 to TRBJ1-2, with D tentatively TRBD1 (6 bases). V was cut by 3 bases and J by 8 bases, with 16 bases left in between. The CDR3 extends over 14 amino acids. The germline CDR1 and CDR2 sequences are MDHEN and SYDVKM.